This record covers a single TCR beta chain. Its antigen is still unknown. Base qualities are not provided; no much larger clone lies one nucleotide away. The record originates from a study of blood T cells in healthy people across ages (dated by TCRdb to between 2014 and 2017). Regarding the complete study: Template switching captured roughly one uniquely barcoded TCR beta cDNA molecule per two T cells in model experiments. Age-related changes in TCR beta repertoire diversity were measured in the study by deep sequencing normalized with unique cDNA molecular identifiers. The donors were split into four age groups: young (average around 15 years), middle-aged (roughly 42), aged (roughly 60) and long-lived (about 82). To avoid experimental bias, donors of different ages were distributed randomly across sequencing lanes. Using the same blood draw, the study looked at two additional independent replicas of 1 million unique cDNA reads for two donors, one aged 18 to 29 and the other aged 80 or older. What the work shows at the level of the full study, not this receptor alone: Because donor CMV infection status was unknown, age-related changes in expanded clonotypes were potentially confounded. A strong correlation was found between observed TCR beta diversity and the percentage of naive T cells measured by flow cytometry. Because profiling used bulk unsorted PBMCs, naive and antigen-experienced compartments could not be compared conclusively. As age increased, observed TCR beta diversity per million T cells dropped in a roughly linear way, and a significant reduction was already evident by age 40. Total diversity estimates from one million sequenced T cells were considered lower bounds and underestimates. Compared with the aged group, the long-lived group had more naive CD4+ T cells, fewer expanded clones and increased TCR diversity, suggesting age selection.

Receptors were amplified or captured by 5' RACE. Sequencing instrument: Illumina HiSeq 2500. A second PCR of roughly 6 to 11 cycles was run with a J-beta primer mix and a sample-barcoded 5' primer. A template-switch 5' adaptor carrying 12 random nucleotides introduced a unique molecular identifier onto each TCR beta cDNA molecule. At least 2.5 million CDR3-containing paired-end reads were obtained from each sample. All of the RNA was converted into first-strand cDNA using the Mint cDNA synthesis kit, with a TRBC-specific oligonucleotide serving as the primer. All cDNA was treated with uracil-DNA glycosylase and then went through a first 18-cycle PCR with the universal primers M1SS and BC2_uni_R. Per the original workflow: Normalization of each sample was performed by random selection of 1 million high-quality reads, each carrying a distinct molecular identifier. Reads sharing molecular identifiers were discarded rather than binned into consensus sequences. MiTCR, run with a Q25 quality threshold and the strictest error-elimination algorithm, handled CDR3 identification, clonotype clustering and error correction. A nonparametric unseen species model with Euler transformation was used to estimate a lower bound on total TCR beta diversity. TCRdb reanalyzed the raw reads on its own, using fastp at Q25 for trimming and MiXCR for clone calling, and kept in-frame beta chains. Duplicate CDR3 protein sequences are folded into a single record with the most common DNA and genes. TCRdb's processing, not the authors' own work, is the source of the V and J calls. The sample yields about 1.4 million distinct CDR3 sequences; 55% to 75% were counted once. The leading ten clones occupy over 5.5% of the sample.

CDR1 SGHDN and CDR2 FVKESK were looked up in the germline V gene. Counted from cysteine to phenylalanine, this CDR3 has 14 amino acids. CDR3 DNA only is kept here, 42 bases in frame from base 1. V lost 5 bases and J lost 4 bases; the stretch between them is 11 bases long. The donors were 40 or so Caucasian individuals from Russia, aged roughly 6 to 90 years, who were systemically healthy. Approximately 9.3 milliliters of peripheral blood were collected from each donor into EDTA-treated Vacutainer tubes. Ficoll-Paque density-gradient centrifugation was used to isolate PBMCs, with at least 7 million per sample. Total RNA was extracted from PBMCs with Trizol reagent, with at least 5 micrograms obtained per sample. For every donor, an aliquot of PBMCs went through flow cytometry to measure the percentages of naive CD45RAhigh/CD27high T cells.

The receptor's source is a man aged 18 to 30 in good health. Sequencing was done on a sample of blood. The V and J segments used are TRBV14 and TRBJ2-2, with no reliable assignment of the D segment. Here is the DNA: TGTGCCAGCAGCAGGCTGCAGGTCACCGGGGAGCTGTTTTTT. Translated, this gives CASSRLQVTGELFF.